The present TCR beta chain was sequenced within a study of blood T cell repertoires in COVID-19. The method was immunoSEQ multiplex PCR; TCRdb's version includes in-frame clones alone and lacks a portion of them. The top ten clones hold over 25% of a sample with about 50,000 clones, roughly 89% of them seen once. This receptor was obtained from a human donor in a cohort sampled during active COVID-19. The sequencing sample was made of peripheral blood.

CDR3 sequence: CASSPLAGSTDTQYF. As DNA, the CDR3 is TGTGCCAGTAGTCCACTAGCGGGTAGCACAGATACGCAGTATTTT. The rearrangement links TRBV19 to TRBJ2-3, with 9 bases matching TRBD2. CDR1 and CDR2 from the germline V gene are LNHDA and SQIVND (reference sequence). After removal of 5 bases from V and 0 bases from J, the junction contained 3 bases not matched to a gene. This CDR3 has 15 amino acids. The full variable domain, rest sourced from reference TRBV19 and TRBJ2-3, is DGGITQSPKYLFRKEGQNVTLSCEQNLNHDAMYWYRQDPGQGLRLIYYSQIVNDFQKGDIAEGYSVSREKKESFPLTVTSAQKNPTAFYLCASSPLAGSTDTQYFGPGTRLTVL.